A single sample is the source of the 9 T cell receptor beta chains below, sequenced in a study of blood T cell repertoires in COVID-19. The repertoire was sequenced with immunoSEQ multiplex PCR; TCRdb's copy has only in-frame clones and lacks some. This table holds about 48,000 clones, around 90% found once. Sequenced sample: peripheral blood. The receptors originated from a woman older than 75 with acute or convalescent COVID-19.

The V gene is TRBV3-1 (or the pseudogene TRBV3-2), the J gene TRBJ2-3; TRBD2 matches 11 bases. V dropped 4 bases and J dropped 1; count of bases not matched to a gene: 4. Per germline, CDR1 LGHDT and CDR2 YNNKEL (reference sequence). This CDR3 has 16 amino acids. Here the CDR3 reads CASSLAGGGGTDTQYF. For the CDR3, the DNA is TGTGCCAGCAGCCTAGCGGGGGGGGGCGGCACAGATACGCAGTATTTT.

The chain's CDR3 is CASSTRGTEGYTF. CDR3 in DNA: TGTGCCAGTAGTACGCGGGGGACGGAGGGCTACACCTTC. The V call is TRBV19, the J call TRBJ1-2; D may be TRBD1 (5 bases). V shed 4 bases and J shed 8 bases, with 14 bases lying between them. The germline V gene has CDR1 LNHDA and CDR2 SQIVND (reference sequence). This CDR3 is built from 13 residues.

The J gene is TRBJ1-1, the V gene TRBV19, with D possibly being TRBD1 (6 bases). CDR1 is LNHDA, CDR2 SQIVND, per germline (reference sequence). V was cut by 1 base and J by 0 bases, with 12 bases left in between. The CDR3 sequence is 16 residues long. As DNA, the CDR3 is TGTGCCAGTAGTATAGGAGGGAGACAGGTGAACACTGAAGCTTTCTTT. Residues: CASSIGGRQVNTEAFF.

The genes are TRBV5-1 and TRBJ2-2; D might be TRBD1 (6 bases). V lost 4 bases and J lost 6, with 13 bases in between. The germline V gene encodes CDR1 SGHRS and CDR2 YFSETQ. The CDR3 length is 14 residues. CDR3 residues: CASSPDSYAGELFF. DNA for the CDR3: TGCGCCAGCAGCCCGGACAGTTACGCCGGGGAGCTGTTTTTT.

CDR3 DNA sequence: TGTGCCAGCTCCGGACAGACCACTAACTATGGCTACACCTTC. Translating gives CASSGQTTNYGYTF. The chain is built from TRBV18 and TRBJ1-2; TRBD1 is a possible D gene (6 bases). The CDR3 extends over 14 amino acids. V was shortened by 6 bases and J by 0 bases, with 11 bases between the two germline ends. The germline V gene encodes CDR1 KGHSH and CDR2 LQKENI.

This clone has only a few counts. This chain links TRBV5-1 with TRBJ2-5; the match to TRBD2 covers 10 bases. V shed 0 bases and J 5 bases; nucleotides not matched to a gene: 7. The CDR3 sequence is 16 residues long. CDR1 and CDR2 from the germline V gene are SGHRS and YFSETQ. CDR3 loop: CASSLEAGGHTETQYF. The CDR3 coding sequence is TGCGCCAGCAGCTTGGAAGCGGGGGGGCACACCGAGACCCAGTACTTC. Using reference TRBV5-1 and TRBJ2-5 for the parts outside the CDR3, the full variable domain is KAGVTQTPRYLIKTRGQQVTLSCSPISGHRSVSWYQQTPGQGLQFLFEYFSETQRNKGNFPGRFSGRQFSNSRSEMNVSTLELGDSALYLCASSLEAGGHTETQYFGPGTRLLVL.

The V gene is TRBV2, the J gene TRBJ1-3; possibly TRBD1 for D (6 bases). Trimming stripped 2 bases from V and 7 bases from J, with 6 bases between. The CDR3 extends over 12 amino acids. The germline gives CDR1 SNHLY, CDR2 FYNNEI. The CDR3 sequence is CASSEQGNTIYF. CDR3 coding DNA: TGTGCCAGCAGTGAACAGGGGAACACCATATATTTT.

The V call is TRBV7-9, the J call TRBJ1-3; a possible D gene is TRBD1 (5 bases). This CDR3 spans 16 amino acids. Germline V gives CDR1 SEHNR, CDR2 FQNEAQ (reference sequence). Trimming took 5 bases from V and 3 from J, leaving 17 bases between them. CDR3 DNA sequence: TGTGCCAGCAGCCTCAGGTCTATAGGGGATGGAAACACCATATATTTT. It encodes CASSLRSIGDGNTIYF.

In its sample, this clone was seen once. The chain employs TRBV19 and TRBJ2-7, with a possible D match to TRBD1 (5 bases). The V end was cut by 5 bases, the J end by 1 base, with 12 bases between. Germline loops: CDR1 LNHDA, CDR2 SQIVND (reference sequence). The CDR3 is made up of 14 amino acids. In DNA form, the CDR3 reads TGTGCCAGTAGTCCCCGGGCAGGGTCCTACGAGCAGTACTTC. Its protein is CASSPRAGSYEQYF.